This T cell receptor (beta chain) derives from a study of early T cells in non-severe SARS-CoV-2 infection. Study at large: Bulk RNA from unsorted whole blood was sequenced; chains were unpaired.

This clonotype was recorded many times. Its antigen remains unidentified. CDR3 length: 14 amino acids. The ends were cut back, 5 bases at V and 6 bases at J, with 16 bases in the middle. CDR1 MNHNS and CDR2 SASEGT come from the germline V gene. Study outcomes and limitations: VDJdb matching favored anti-spike CD8 responses, missing private and CD4 specificities.

Unique molecular identifiers were affixed to single, distinct cDNA molecules. MiXCR, applied by TCRdb to the 5' RACE reads, yields one record per CDR3 protein. The sample has roughly 69,000 distinct CDR3 sequences; about 10% are singletons. Specimen: whole blood, collected at baseline. The clonotype was recovered from an adult who was a healthcare worker with PCR-confirmed SARS-CoV-2 infection or an uninfected control (not recorded which). The rearrangement links TRBV6-1 to TRBJ1-2; D is unclear. Written as DNA, the CDR3 is TGTGCCAGCAGTCTCGCCGTGGAGAGTCATGGCTACACCTTC. The encoded protein is CASSLAVESHGYTF.